The clone carrying this T cell receptor beta chain has a count of ten or more. The sample originates from a study of tumor-infiltrating lymphocytes in oesophageal squamous cell carcinoma. V gave up 5 bases and J gave up 5 bases, with 12 bases separating them. The germline V gene encodes CDR1 SEHNR and CDR2 FQNEAQ (reference sequence). The length of the CDR3 is 13 residues. MiXCR, applied by TCRdb to the PCR reads, yields one record per CDR3 protein. The sample consists of about 13,000 distinct CDR3 sequences, about half of them appearing once. This chain uses TRBV7-9 with TRBJ2-5, with D perhaps matching TRBD2 (6 bases). The TCR sequence derives from a female donor with esophageal squamous cell carcinoma. Sequenced sample: blood. The CDR3 bases are TGTGCCAGCAGCCCGAGGGCGGGGGAGACCCAGTACTTC. As protein: CASSPRAGETQYF.